This T cell receptor beta chain originates from a study of blood T cells in healthy people across ages. A sample-barcoded 5' primer and a J-beta primer mix were used in a second PCR of roughly 6 to 12 cycles. Using its own MiXCR run on the 5' RACE reads, TCRdb lists one record per CDR3 protein. The sample holds roughly 1.5 million distinct CDR3 sequences; under 55% are singletons and the top ten take just over 4%. CDR1 is SGHTA and CDR2 is FQGTGA in the germline V gene. The CDR3 totals 15 residues. With regard to this clonotype: One junction end disagrees with the germline gene, perhaps due to a read error.

Sample: blood. This chain connects TRBV7-3 to TRBJ2-5; 10 positions match TRBD2. This clonotype was sampled from a woman aged 18-29 years in good health. The CDR3 DNA reads TGTGCCAGCAGCCGGACTAGCGGATATCAAGAGGCCCAGTACTTC. This codes for CASSRTSGYQEAQYF. The full variable domain, with the rest looked up from reference TRBV7-3 and TRBJ2-5, is GAGVSQTPSNKVTEKGKYVELRCDPISGHTALYWYRQSLGQGPEFLIYFQGTGAADDSGLPNDRFFAVRPEGSVSTLKIQRTERGDSAVYLCASSRTSGYQEAQYFGPGTRLLVL.